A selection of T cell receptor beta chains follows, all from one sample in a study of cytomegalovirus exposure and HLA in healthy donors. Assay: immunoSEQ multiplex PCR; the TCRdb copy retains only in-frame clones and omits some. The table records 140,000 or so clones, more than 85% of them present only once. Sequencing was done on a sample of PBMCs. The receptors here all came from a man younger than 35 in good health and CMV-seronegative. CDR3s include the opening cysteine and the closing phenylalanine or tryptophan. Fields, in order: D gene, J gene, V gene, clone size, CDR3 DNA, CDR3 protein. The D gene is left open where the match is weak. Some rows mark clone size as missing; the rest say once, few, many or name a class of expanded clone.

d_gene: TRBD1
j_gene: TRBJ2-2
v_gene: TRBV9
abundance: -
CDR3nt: TGTGCCAGCAGCAATACCGGGACAGGGTTTTCCGGGGAGCTGTTTTTT
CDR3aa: CASSNTGTGFSGELFF

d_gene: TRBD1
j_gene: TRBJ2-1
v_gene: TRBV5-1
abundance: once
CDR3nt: TGCGCCAGCAGCTTAGGGACAGGGAGAAATGAGCAGTTCTTC
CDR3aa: CASSLGTGRNEQFF

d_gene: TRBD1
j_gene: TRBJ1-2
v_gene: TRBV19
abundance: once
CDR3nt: TGTGCCAGTAGTATACCCTGGGACAGGTTCTTGGGCGGCTACACCTTC
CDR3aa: CASSIPWDRFLGGYTF

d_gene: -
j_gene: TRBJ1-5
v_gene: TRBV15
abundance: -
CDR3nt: TGTGCCACCAGCAGATGGGGCAGGGGCGACAATCAGCCCCAGCATTTT
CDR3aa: CATSRWGRGDNQPQHF

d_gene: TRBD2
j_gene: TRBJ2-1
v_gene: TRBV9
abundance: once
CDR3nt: TGTGCCAGCAGCGTAGAACTAGCGGCCTCCTACAATGAGCAGTTCTTC
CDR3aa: CASSVELAASYNEQFF

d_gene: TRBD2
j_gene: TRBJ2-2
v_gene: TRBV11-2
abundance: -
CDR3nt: TGTGCCAGCAGCCGGGGACTAGCGGTCCCCGGGGAGCTGTTTTTT
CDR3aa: CASSRGLAVPGELFF

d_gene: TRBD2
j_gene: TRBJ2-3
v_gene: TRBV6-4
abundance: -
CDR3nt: TGTGCCAGCAGTCCGCGGGGGGGCCAGGCAGATACGCAGTATTTT
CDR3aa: CASSPRGGQADTQYF

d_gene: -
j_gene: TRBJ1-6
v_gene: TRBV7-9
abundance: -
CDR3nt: TGTGCCAGCAGCCCCCCCGGAGTAAATTCACCCCTCCACTTT
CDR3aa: CASSPPGVNSPLHF

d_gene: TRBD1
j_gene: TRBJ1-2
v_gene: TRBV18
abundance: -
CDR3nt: TGTGCCAGCTCACCCGCGACAGGGCCTGTCAATTATGGCTACACCTTC
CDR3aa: CASSPATGPVNYGYTF

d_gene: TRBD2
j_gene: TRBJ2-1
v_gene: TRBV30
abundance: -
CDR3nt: TGTGCCTGGAGCCAGCTAGCGGGGAGAGGCAACAATGAGCAGTTCTTC
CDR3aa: CAWSQLAGRGNNEQFF

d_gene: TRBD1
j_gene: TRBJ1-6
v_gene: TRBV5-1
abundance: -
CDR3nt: TGCGCCAGCAGGTCAACAACAGGGGGCACTTCACCCCTCCACTTT
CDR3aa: CASRSTTGGTSPLHF

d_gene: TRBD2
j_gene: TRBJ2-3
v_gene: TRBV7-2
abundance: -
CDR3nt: TGTGCCAGCAGCTTAGGATGGCAACGCGGGAGGTGGGGGACAGATACGCAGTATTTT
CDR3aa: CASSLGWQRGRWGTDTQYF

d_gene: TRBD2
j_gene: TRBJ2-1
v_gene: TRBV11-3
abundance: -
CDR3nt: TGTGCCAGCAGCGCTCGGACTAGCGGGAGGGCCTGGTATGAGCAGTTCTTC
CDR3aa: CASSARTSGRAWYEQFF

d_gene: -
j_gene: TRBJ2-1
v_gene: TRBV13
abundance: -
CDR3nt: TGTGCCAGCAGCTTAAATCCCGCTAGCTTTGGGGACAATGAGCAGTTCTTC
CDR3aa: CASSLNPASFGDNEQFF

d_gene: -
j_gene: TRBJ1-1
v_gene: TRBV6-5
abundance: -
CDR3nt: TGTGCCAGCAGTTACGTTCCAGGGTCTGAAGCTTTCTTT
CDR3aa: CASSYVPGSEAFF

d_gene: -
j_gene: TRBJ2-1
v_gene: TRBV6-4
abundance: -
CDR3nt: TGTGCCAGCAGTCGTGGGCTCCGATGGCCCTTCAATGAGCAGTTCTTC
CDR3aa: CASSRGLRWPFNEQFF

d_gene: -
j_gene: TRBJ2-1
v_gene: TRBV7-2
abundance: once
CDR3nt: TGTGCCAGCAGCTTGGGGCAGTCTATGGGCTACAATGAGCAGTTCTTC
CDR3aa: CASSLGQSMGYNEQFF

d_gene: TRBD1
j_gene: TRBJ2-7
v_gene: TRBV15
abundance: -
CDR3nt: TGTGCCACCAGCATCAGACAGGGACCCTACGAGCAGTACTTC
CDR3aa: CATSIRQGPYEQYF

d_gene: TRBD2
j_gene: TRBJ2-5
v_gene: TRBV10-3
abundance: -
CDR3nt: TGTGCCATCAGTGAGTCGACTAGCGCAGAGACCCAGTACTTC
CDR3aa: CAISESTSAETQYF

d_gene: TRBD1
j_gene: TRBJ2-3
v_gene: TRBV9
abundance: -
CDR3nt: TGTGCCAGCAGCTTGGGACAGGGTGGGCTTGATACGCAGTATTTT
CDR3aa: CASSLGQGGLDTQYF

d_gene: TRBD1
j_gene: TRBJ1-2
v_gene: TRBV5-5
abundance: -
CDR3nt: TGTGCCAGCAGCTTGTATCAGGGGGACTATGGCTACACCTTC
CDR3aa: CASSLYQGDYGYTF

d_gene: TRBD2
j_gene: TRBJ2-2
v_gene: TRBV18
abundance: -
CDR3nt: TGTGCCAGCTCACTAGCGGGAGCCGGGGAGCTGTTTTTT
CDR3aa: CASSLAGAGELFF

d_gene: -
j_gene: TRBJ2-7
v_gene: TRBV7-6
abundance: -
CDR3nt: TGTGCCAGCAGCTTAGGGGCCTCCTACGAGCAGTACTTC
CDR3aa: CASSLGASYEQYF

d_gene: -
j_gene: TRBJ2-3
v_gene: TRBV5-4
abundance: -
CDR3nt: TGTGCCAGCAGCTCCCCCCTCGATACGCAGTATTTT
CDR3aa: CASSSPLDTQYF